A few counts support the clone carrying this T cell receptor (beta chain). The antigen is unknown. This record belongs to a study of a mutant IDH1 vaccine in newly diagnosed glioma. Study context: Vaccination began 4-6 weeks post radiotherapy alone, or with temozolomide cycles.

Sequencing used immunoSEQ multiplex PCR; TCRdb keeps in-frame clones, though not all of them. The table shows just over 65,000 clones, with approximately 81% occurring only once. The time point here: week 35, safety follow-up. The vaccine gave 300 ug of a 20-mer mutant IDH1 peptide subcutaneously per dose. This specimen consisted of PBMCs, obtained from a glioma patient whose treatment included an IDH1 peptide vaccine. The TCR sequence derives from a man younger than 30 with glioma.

CDR3 amino acids: CASSLVPGSTEAFF. In nucleotides, the CDR3 is TGTGCCAGCAGCTTAGTACCCGGGAGCACTGAAGCTTTCTTT. The chain is built from TRBV7-2 and TRBJ1-1; D gene unclear. Trimming removed 1 base from V and 4 bases from J, with 10 bases in between. Looked up from germline, CDR1 is SGHTA and CDR2 is FQGNSA. There are 14 residues in the CDR3.